These 21 T cell receptor beta chains came from one sample sequenced in a study of cytomegalovirus exposure and HLA in healthy donors. The PCR employed 60 Vbeta primers together with 13 Jbeta primers. Method: immunoSEQ multiplex PCR; TCRdb's copy keeps in-frame clones and lacks some. Among approximately 150,000 clones listed, 78% were seen once. The sequenced material came from PBMCs. The source of these receptors is a female donor in good health and CMV-seronegative.

The chain is built from TRBV30 and TRBJ2-1; the match to TRBD2 covers 7 bases. CDR3 length: 13 residues. V lost 5 bases to trimming and J lost 7 bases; unmatched junction nucleotides: 8. Germline CDR1 GTSNPN, CDR2 SVGIG (reference sequence). The CDR3 reads CAWGAISGNEQFF. As DNA, the CDR3 is TGTGCCTGGGGGGCCATTAGCGGGAATGAGCAGTTCTTC.

This clone showed up many times. The J gene is TRBJ1-1, the V gene TRBV27; D is undetermined. The CDR3 covers 15 residues. Trimming removed 4 bases from V and 3 bases from J, with 15 bases in between. Germline V CDR1 and CDR2: MNHEY, SMNVEV (reference sequence). CDR3 coding DNA: TGTGCCAGCAGTTGGTCCGCGGGAGGGTACACTGAAGCTTTCTTT. This gives the protein CASSWSAGGYTEAFF.

The V gene is TRBV5-6, the J gene TRBJ1-1; TRBD1 agrees at 9 bases. V lost 4 bases, J lost 5 bases, and 3 bases stayed unmatched. The CDR3 has 13 residues. Germline V gene sequence: CDR1 SGHDT, CDR2 YYEEEE. CDR3 nucleotides: TGTGCCAGCAGCGGGACAGGGTGGACTGAAGCTTTCTTT. Protein: CASSGTGWTEAFF.

This clone was found a few times. The CDR3 is CASSYRAGSYNEQFF. The DNA for the CDR3 is TGTGCCAGCAGTTACAGAGCGGGTTCCTACAATGAGCAGTTCTTC. J is TRBJ2-1 and V is TRBV6-6; perhaps TRBD2 as D (6 bases). Germline assignment: CDR1 MNHNY and CDR2 SVGAGI (reference sequence). With 2 bases removed from V and 1 base from J, the gap between germline ends came to 9 bases. This CDR3 is built from 15 residues.

V gene TRBV7-9 combines with J gene TRBJ2-2; 11 nucleotides align to TRBD2. The CDR3 totals 15 residues. The V segment lost 5 bases and the J segment 2 bases; nucleotides outside the gene matches: 1. CDR1 is SEHNR and CDR2 is FQNEAQ in the germline V gene (reference sequence). The DNA for the CDR3 is TGTGCCAGCAGCGGGACTAGCGGAAACACCGGGGAGCTGTTTTTT. Translated: CASSGTSGNTGELFF.

The gene calls are TRBV10-2 and TRBJ2-7, with D hard to call. Between the trimmed V and J ends, which lost 2 bases and 3 bases, there was a span of 14 bases. Germline-derived CDR1 and CDR2 are WSHSY and SAAADI. The CDR3 consists of 15 residues. As DNA, the CDR3 is TGCGCCAGCAGTGAGGTTACAGCTCTTTTCTACGAGCAGTACTTC. Protein sequence: CASSEVTALFYEQYF.

The chain is built from TRBV2 and TRBJ1-5, with D possibly being TRBD1 (5 bases). Trimming stripped 5 bases from V and 7 bases from J, with 9 bases between. Germline assignment: CDR1 SNHLY and CDR2 FYNNEI. There are 12 residues in the CDR3. The CDR3 spells CASSIQAQPQHF. The CDR3, as DNA: TGTGCCAGCAGTATACAGGCCCAGCCCCAGCATTTT.

V and J are TRBV15 and TRBJ2-3; 8 bases fit TRBD2. The CDR3 consists of 15 residues. Germline V gene lookup returns CDR1 LNHNV and CDR2 YYDKDF (reference sequence). The V segment lost 1 base and the J segment 3 bases; nucleotides outside the gene matches: 3. The CDR3 loop is CATSRGTSQTDTQYF. In nucleotides, the CDR3 is TGTGCCACCAGCAGAGGGACTAGCCAGACAGATACGCAGTATTTT. The variable domain in full, completed from reference TRBV15 and TRBJ2-3, reads DAMVIQNPRYQVTQFGKPVTLSCSQTLNHNVMYWYQQKSSQAPKLLFHYYDKDFNNEADTPDNFQSRRPNTSFCFLDIRSPGLGDTAMYLCATSRGTSQTDTQYFGPGTRLTVL.

This clone was found a few times. The chain is built from TRBV28 and TRBJ2-2, with TRBD1 identical over 7 bases. The trim removed 11 bases at V and 6 bases at J, leaving 6 bases unmatched. The CDR3 runs 12 residues. Germline CDR1 reads MDHEN; CDR2 reads SYDVKM. DNA of the CDR3: TGTGCCGGAGCAGGGGGTCCCGGGGAGCTGTTTTTT. Translation: CAGAGGPGELFF.

This clone was detected only once. The chain employs TRBV6-1 and TRBJ1-5, with TRBD1 matching 8 bases. Looked up from germline, CDR1 is MNHNS and CDR2 is SASEGT. V trimming: 5 bases; J trimming: 2 bases; junction bases outside the gene matches: 5. This CDR3 comprises 15 residues. The CDR3 protein is CASSLEGQGNQPQHF. CDR3 in DNA: TGTGCCAGCAGTCTAGAGGGACAGGGCAATCAGCCCCAGCATTTT.

This chain connects TRBV5-1 to TRBJ2-5, with 8 bases aligning to TRBD1. CDR3 length: 14 amino acids. The germline V gene has CDR1 SGHRS and CDR2 YFSETQ. The V and J ends lost 6 bases and 4 bases, in that order; junction bases with no gene match: 8. This chain's CDR3 is CASNRQGMTETQYF. CDR3 sequence (DNA): TGCGCCAGCAACAGACAGGGGATGACAGAGACCCAGTACTTC.

The chain's CDR3 is CASRTRGRVGTEAFF. The CDR3 coding sequence is TGTGCCAGCAGGACCAGGGGGCGGGTAGGCACTGAAGCTTTCTTT. The V gene is TRBV27, the J gene TRBJ1-1; 8 nucleotides align to TRBD1. Trimming removed 6 bases from V and 4 bases from J; junction bases left unmatched: 10. The CDR3 runs to 15 residues. In germline, CDR1 is MNHEY, CDR2 SMNVEV (reference sequence).

The chain recombines TRBV5-4 with TRBJ1-2, with D maybe TRBD1 (6 bases). Germline loops: CDR1 SGHNT, CDR2 YYREEE (reference sequence). The V gene lost 0 bases and the J gene lost 2 bases, with 8 bases spanning the gap. CDR3 length equals 14 residues. The CDR3 is CASSLDRANYGYTF. CDR3 sequence (DNA): TGTGCCAGCAGCTTGGACAGGGCCAACTATGGCTACACCTTC.

V and J are TRBV18 and TRBJ2-7, with a tentative D call TRBD1 (6 bases). In germline, CDR1 is KGHSH, CDR2 LQKENI. The CDR3 has 15 residues. V was shortened by 2 bases and J by 3 bases, with 14 bases between the two germline ends. The CDR3 is CASSPTGLANYEQYF. The DNA for the CDR3 is TGTGCCAGCTCACCAACAGGGTTGGCAAACTACGAGCAGTACTTC.

The V call is TRBV19, the J call TRBJ1-1; D unclear. This CDR3 comprises 13 residues. Germline V gene lookup returns CDR1 LNHDA and CDR2 SQIVND (reference sequence). V was trimmed by 8 bases and J by 4 bases, leaving 14 bases between them. CDR3 residues: CASGQVGATEAFF. The CDR3 DNA sequence: TGTGCCAGTGGTCAGGTTGGCGCCACTGAAGCTTTCTTT.

The chain is built from TRBV7-2 and TRBJ2-7; 10 nucleotides match TRBD1. In germline, CDR1 is SGHTA, CDR2 FQGNSA. The CDR3 consists of 13 residues. V dropped 9 bases and J dropped 3; count of bases not matched to a gene: 5. Written as DNA, the CDR3 is TGTGCCAGACCGGGACAGGGGTACTACGAGCAGTACTTC. It encodes CARPGQGYYEQYF.

The J gene is TRBJ2-7, the V gene TRBV10-3; D may be TRBD2 (6 bases). Germline V lookup: CDR1 ENHRY, CDR2 SYGVKD. Deletions cut 6 bases from V and 2 bases from J, with 17 bases between. CDR3 length: 15 residues. The CDR3 nucleotides read TGTGCCATCAGAAAGACGGGAGTTCCCCCCTACGAGCAGTACTTC. This sequence encodes CAIRKTGVPPYEQYF.

V usage is TRBV27 and J usage is TRBJ2-7; 7 bases match TRBD2. Germline lookup yields CDR1 MNHEY and CDR2 SMNVEV (reference sequence). Unmatched junction bases numbered 12, after V lost 5 bases and J lost 2 bases. The CDR3 runs to 16 residues. CDR3 loop: CASSQLTTGGPYEQYF. DNA of the CDR3: TGTGCCAGCAGTCAATTAACCACGGGGGGACCCTACGAGCAGTACTTC.

This clone has just a few counts. J is TRBJ1-6 and V is TRBV4-3; no clear D. The CDR3 totals 13 residues. Germline CDR1 and CDR2: LGHNA and YSLEER. V dropped 0 bases and J dropped 7 bases, with 4 bases sitting between them. The CDR3 nucleotides are TGCGCCAGCAGCCAAGACCGGAATTCACCCCTCCACTTT. This sequence encodes CASSQDRNSPLHF.

The chain couples TRBV28 to TRBJ2-2, with a weak D call TRBD1 (5 bases). Germline-derived CDR1 and CDR2 are MDHEN and SYDVKM. This CDR3 spans 17 amino acids. V was shortened by 6 bases and J by 1 base, with 18 bases between the two germline ends. This chain's CDR3 is CASRGWAGHLNTGELFF. The DNA for the CDR3 is TGTGCCAGCAGAGGCTGGGCCGGACACCTGAACACCGGGGAGCTGTTTTTT.

CDR3 nucleotides: TGTGCCAGCAGTCTCCGGGACAGACCTAACTATGGCTACACCTTC. Amino acid sequence: CASSLRDRPNYGYTF. V usage is TRBV28 and J usage is TRBJ1-2, with TRBD1 identical over 7 bases. The CDR3 extends over 15 amino acids. CDR1 and CDR2 (germline): MDHEN, SYDVKM. V trimming: 5 bases; J trimming: 0 bases; junction bases outside the gene matches: 6.